This is a list of T cell receptor beta chains from one sample in a study of blood T cells in healthy people across ages. Using its own MiXCR run on the 5' RACE reads, TCRdb lists one record per CDR3 protein. The data contain 2 million or so distinct CDR3 sequences, roughly 52% of them seen just once; the ten biggest clones take up around 2.1%. The sample taken for sequencing was blood. These receptors all stem from a middle-aged woman in good health. CDR3s include the opening cysteine and the closing phenylalanine or tryptophan. A D gene is named only where the DNA matches it firmly. Size is stated for part of the rows, as once, few or many counts, or as a class when the clone is expanded.

J gene | V gene | D gene | clone size | CDR3 DNA | CDR3 protein
TRBJ1-2 | TRBV7-9 | NA | few | TGTGCCAGCAGCTCCATTAGGGACAACAATGGCTACACCTTC | CASSSIRDNNGYTF
TRBJ1-4 | TRBV5-6 | NA | NA | TGTGCCAGCAGCCGGGGAGCCCCAACTAATGAAAAACTGTTTTTT | CASSRGAPTNEKLFF
TRBJ2-7 | TRBV7-9 | NA | few | TGTGCCAGCAGCTTAGAAAGGAAAGCCCGAAGTGAGCAGTACTTC | CASSLERKARSEQYF
TRBJ2-7 | TRBV3-1 | NA | NA | TGTGCCAGCAGCCAAGACCGGAAGGGCTACGAGCAGTACTTC | CASSQDRKGYEQYF
TRBJ2-7 | TRBV4-2 | NA | NA | TGTGCCAGCAGCCAAGACTGGGAAGAGAACGAGCAGTACTTC | CASSQDWEENEQYF
TRBJ2-5 | TRBV7-9 | NA | NA | TGTGCCAGCAGCTTAGTTCTCCAGTCTGAGACCCAGTACTTC | CASSLVLQSETQYF
TRBJ2-1 | TRBV20-1 | NA | NA | TGCAGTGCTAGGCCGGCAGGGTCCTACAATGAGCAGTTCTTC | CSARPAGSYNEQFF
TRBJ2-1 | TRBV2 | NA | few | TGTGCCACTCTCCGGGTCGAGAAAAATGAGCAGTTCTTC | CATLRVEKNEQFF
TRBJ2-3 | TRBV5-1 | TRBD2 | few | TGCGCCAGCAGCTTTAGGGGACTAGACGGTCTTTCAGATACGCAGTATTTT | CASSFRGLDGLSDTQYF
TRBJ1-2 | TRBV20-1 | NA | NA | TGCAGTGCTAGAATACAGGGCCTGAACAACTATGGCTACACCTTC | CSARIQGLNNYGYTF
TRBJ2-5 | TRBV2 | NA | NA | TGTGCCAGCAGTGAAAGTGCAGCGACAATGGAGACCCAGTACTTC | CASSESAATMETQYF
TRBJ2-5 | TRBV20-1 | NA | NA | TGCAGTGCCTTCAGGGTCGTAGAGCAGTACTTC | CSAFRVVEQYF
TRBJ2-3 | TRBV9 | TRBD1 | few | TGTGCCAGCAGCGTAGCTTGGGGACAGGGGTCCACAGATACGCAGTATTTT | CASSVAWGQGSTDTQYF
TRBJ1-2 | TRBV12-3/TRBV12-4 | TRBD1 | few | TGTGCCAGCAATGGACAGGGGACTAACTATGGCTACACCTTC | CASNGQGTNYGYTF
TRBJ2-5 | TRBV5-1 | NA | few | TGCGCCAGCAGCTTGGACCCTACAGAGACCCAGTACTTC | CASSLDPTETQYF
TRBJ2-3 | TRBV20-1 | NA | NA | TGCAGTGCTAGGGCCCTCCGCGGGGAGACAGATACGCAGTATTTT | CSARALRGETDTQYF
TRBJ1-5 | TRBV28 | TRBD1 | NA | TGTGCCGGAAGCGACAGGGATAATCAGCCCCAGCATTTT | CAGSDRDNQPQHF
TRBJ2-7 | TRBV11-2 | TRBD2 | few | TGTGCCAGCAGCTTAGAGCAAACTAGCGGGGGATACTACGAGCAGTACTTC | CASSLEQTSGGYYEQYF